One and the same sample provided the 14 T cell receptor beta chains below, sequenced in a study of shared clonotypes between healthy human individuals. The method was immunoSEQ multiplex PCR; TCRdb's version includes in-frame clones alone and lacks a portion of them. The sample shows about 1.5 million clones, approximately 98% of them seen only once. The sequenced sample consisted of naive CD4+ T cells sorted from blood. Subset specified: CD45RA+ positively selected. The origin of the receptors is a man aged 25-45 years in good health.

The rearrangement joins TRBV28 to TRBJ2-7, with D perhaps given as TRBD1 or TRBD2 (5 bases each). This CDR3 has 12 residues. Germline values: CDR1 MDHEN, CDR2 SYDVKM. Trimming cost V 5 bases and J 6 bases, with 11 bases left between them. CDR3 nucleotides: TGTGCCAGCAGTCAACCGGGGCGCGAGCAGTACTTC. This sequence encodes CASSQPGREQYF.

V usage is TRBV19 and J usage is TRBJ1-5, with 7 nucleotides matching TRBD1. The V gene end was trimmed by 3 bases and the J gene end by 2 bases; junction bases not matched to a gene: 4. CDR1 and CDR2 from the germline V gene are LNHDA and SQIVND (reference sequence). The CDR3 runs 15 residues. The chain's CDR3 is CASSIEGAGNQPQHF. The CDR3 bases are TGTGCCAGTAGTATCGAGGGGGCCGGCAATCAGCCCCAGCATTTT.

The chain employs TRBV6-1 and TRBJ2-7; 10 nucleotides line up with TRBD2. There are 15 residues in the CDR3. V lost 6 bases and J lost 0; bases outside the gene matches: 5. Germline CDR1 MNHNS, CDR2 SASEGT. The CDR3 sequence: CASRLGLANSYEQYF. CDR3 bases: TGTGCCAGCAGGCTGGGACTAGCGAACTCCTACGAGCAGTACTTC.

The V gene is TRBV5-5, the J gene TRBJ1-4; the D is unclear. The V gene lost 4 bases and the J gene lost 0 bases, with 19 bases spanning the gap. The germline V gene encodes CDR1 SGHKS and CDR2 YYEKEE (reference sequence). The CDR3 length is 18 residues. CDR3 amino acids: CASSPLLGGVTTNEKLFF. The CDR3 bases are TGTGCCAGCAGCCCCCTCCTTGGTGGGGTTACAACTAATGAAAAACTGTTTTTT.

The chain combines TRBV9 with TRBJ2-1, with no clear D. Looked up from germline, CDR1 is SGDLS and CDR2 is YYNGEE. Trimming shortened V by 1 base and J by 6 bases, and 5 bases separated the two germline ends. The CDR3 consists of 12 residues. DNA for the CDR3: TGTGCCAGCAGCGTAACGTTCAATGAGCAGTTCTTC. This codes for CASSVTFNEQFF.

The rearrangement uses TRBV9 and TRBJ1-3; D is uncertain. The germline V gene encodes CDR1 SGDLS and CDR2 YYNGEE. This CDR3 comprises 17 residues. Deletions cut 1 base from V and 3 bases from J, with 17 bases between. CDR3 bases: TGTGCCAGCAGCGTACTCTTGGACGCGGTGGGTGGAAACACCATATATTTT. Its translation is CASSVLLDAVGGNTIYF.

The V call is TRBV9, the J call TRBJ1-2; 7 positions match TRBD1. Losses at the gene ends were 4 bases for V and 2 bases for J; bases not matched to a gene: 2. Germline V gene sequence: CDR1 SGDLS, CDR2 YYNGEE. The length of the CDR3 is 13 residues. This chain's CDR3 is CASSKTGNYGYTF. The CDR3 bases are TGTGCCAGCAGCAAGACAGGGAACTATGGCTACACCTTC.

On this clone itself: This specimen includes other DNA sequences encoding the same CDR3. This rearrangement joins TRBV6-5 to TRBJ2-7; D is uncertain. The CDR3 totals 12 residues. CDR1 and CDR2 from the germline V gene are MNHEY and SVGAGI. The V and J ends lost 3 bases and 2 bases respectively, with 5 bases between them. The CDR3 is CASSYGPYEQYF. Here the CDR3 DNA reads TGTGCCAGCAGTTATGGCCCCTACGAGCAGTACTTC.

The V and J genes are TRBV29-1 and TRBJ1-2, with D hard to call. CDR1 and CDR2 from the germline V gene are SQVTM and ANQGSEA. V dropped 5 bases and J dropped 5 bases, with 12 bases sitting between them. This CDR3 has 12 amino acids. CDR3 coding DNA: TGCAGCGTTCGAGTAGTGGGGTATGGCTACACCTTC. Translating gives CSVRVVGYGYTF.

This rearrangement joins TRBV7-9 to TRBJ2-1, with 8 bases fitting TRBD2. CDR3 size: 17 residues. Germline-derived CDR1 and CDR2 are SEHNR and FQNEAQ (reference sequence). J was trimmed by 9 bases and V by 1 base; bases with no gene match: 14. The CDR3 loop is CASSLGPSGSFPGEQFF. CDR3 bases: TGTGCCAGCAGCTTAGGTCCCAGCGGGAGCTTCCCCGGTGAGCAGTTCTTC.

The J gene is TRBJ2-4, the V gene TRBV27; 14 nucleotides agree with TRBD2. Germline V lookup: CDR1 MNHEY, CDR2 SMNVEV (reference sequence). V lost 2 bases and J lost 5; bases outside the gene matches: 5. The CDR3 loop spans 17 amino acids. The CDR3 DNA is TGTGCCAGCAGTTTACGGCAGACTAGCGGGAGGGAAAACATTCAGTACTTC. Amino acid sequence: CASSLRQTSGRENIQYF.

The chain employs TRBV7-5 and TRBJ2-3; TRBD2 is the table's D call, not checked against the DNA. TRBV7-5 is a known pseudogene. CDR3 size: 13 residues. CDR3: CVRSPGGADTQYF. In DNA form, the CDR3 reads TGTGTCAGAAGCCCGGGAGGGGCAGATACGCAGTATTTT.

The chain has TRBV28 and TRBJ2-1, with TRBD2 as a possible D gene (6 bases). V was shortened by 7 bases and J by 0 bases, with 10 bases between the two germline ends. CDR3 length: 14 residues. Germline assignment: CDR1 MDHEN and CDR2 SYDVKM. CDR3 loop: CASTDGSSYNEQFF. CDR3 bases: TGTGCCAGCACCGACGGGAGCTCCTACAATGAGCAGTTCTTC.

The chain combines TRBV7-9 with TRBJ1-5; D is possibly TRBD1 (5 bases). Trimming stripped 1 base from V and 5 bases from J, with 12 bases between. Germline CDR1 SEHNR, CDR2 FQNEAQ (reference sequence). This CDR3 is built from 15 residues. CDR3 sequence reads: CASSLGGSPHQPQHF. The DNA for the CDR3 is TGTGCCAGCAGCTTAGGGGGCAGTCCCCATCAGCCCCAGCATTTT.